Listed below are T cell receptor beta chains from one sample, sequenced in a study of regulatory T cells in long-lasting Graves disease. MiXCR, run by TCRdb on the multiplex PCR reads, gives a single entry per CDR3 protein. Altogether some 220,000 distinct CDR3 sequences are present, roughly 19% being singletons, with the ten largest covering 10% to 15%. Separately, the same data were catalogued under a study of T cells in Graves' hyperthyroidism and ophthalmopathy.

The input for sequencing was peripheral blood mononuclear cells (PBMCs), taken at new diagnosis, from a patient treated with antithyroid drugs. These receptor sequences come from a woman aged 25 to 45 with Graves disease. Each CDR3 is given with its conserved first and last residue. D genes are given only for firm matches. Only part of the rows carry a size: once, few, many, or a class if the clone is expanded.

CDR3 length,D gene,V gene,J gene,clone size,CDR3 DNA,CDR3 protein
16,.,TRBV15,TRBJ1-1,many,TGTGCCACCAACGCGCAAGGGGGGCTAGAGAACACTGAAGCTTTCTTT,CATNAQGGLENTEAFF
13,.,TRBV28,TRBJ1-1,many,TGTGCCAGCAGTCTACAGGGCAGTACTGAAGCTTTCTTT,CASSLQGSTEAFF
15,.,TRBV6-1,TRBJ1-2,many,TGTGCCAGCAGTCAAGGGGTAGGGACGGTTTTTGGCTACACCTTC,CASSQGVGTVFGYTF
14,.,TRBV6-1,TRBJ1-5,many,TGTGCCAGCGAGGAAGACAGGAGCAATCAGCCCCAGCATTTT,CASEEDRSNQPQHF
13,.,TRBV20-1,TRBJ2-1,few,TGCAGTGCAGACGGAGGCGATACTAATGAGCAGTTCTTC,CSADGGDTNEQFF
14,.,TRBV5-1,TRBJ1-1,.,TGCGCCAGCAGCTTGGCGGCAGATGACGCTGAAGCTTTCTTT,CASSLAADDAEAFF
15,TRBD1,TRBV6-9,TRBJ1-4,.,TGTGCCAGCAGGGGAACAGGGGAGTCGAGTGAAAAACTGTTTTTT,CASRGTGESSEKLFF
13,.,TRBV25-1,TRBJ1-2,many,TGTGCCAGCACAGGGGTTTCAGGCTATGGCTACACCTTC,CASTGVSGYGYTF
19,TRBD1,TRBV30,TRBJ1-2,many,TGTGCCTGGACCGTCGTTGGACAGGGGCCGGAGGCCCTCAACTATGGCTACACCTTC,CAWTVVGQGPEALNYGYTF
15,TRBD2,TRBV3-1,TRBJ2-3,.,TGTGCCAGCAGCCGCCCCGGGACTAGAGGGGATACGCAGTATTTT,CASSRPGTRGDTQYF
14,.,TRBV6-1,TRBJ2-3,few,TGTGCCAGCAGGAAAAGCGGGAGCACAGATACGCAGTATTTT,CASRKSGSTDTQYF
13,TRBD2,TRBV7-9,TRBJ2-5,.,TGTGCCAGCAGTTCGTGGGAGGGAGAGACCCAGTACTTC,CASSSWEGETQYF
15,TRBD1,TRBV15,TRBJ2-5,many,TGTGCCACCAGCAGAGCAACAGGGGTGGGGGAGACCCAGTACTTC,CATSRATGVGETQYF
17,.,TRBV4-1,TRBJ2-2,.,TGCGCCAGCAGCCCTAAGCATCCAGGAGCAAACACCGGGGAGCTGTTTTTT,CASSPKHPGANTGELFF
13,.,TRBV16,TRBJ2-7,many,TGTGCCAGCAGCCAACGGGACACCATCGAGCAGTACTTC,CASSQRDTIEQYF
13,.,TRBV10-3,TRBJ1-2,many,TGTGCCATCACTCTTGACGGGAACTATGGCTACACCTTC,CAITLDGNYGYTF
19,TRBD1,TRBV27,TRBJ1-6,many,TGTGCCAGCAGTGCCGGGACAGGCCTTCTAACTACGTATAATTCACCCCTCCACTTT,CASSAGTGLLTTYNSPLHF
12,.,TRBV20-1,TRBJ2-7,.,TGCAGTGCTAGAATCAGTTCCTACGAGCAGTACTTC,CSARISSYEQYF
15,TRBD2,TRBV12-3/TRBV12-4,TRBJ2-3,few,TGTGCCAGCAGTAAAGGCAGCGGGGGGGCCGATACGCAGTATTTT,CASSKGSGGADTQYF
15,.,TRBV2,TRBJ1-2,.,TGTGCCAGCAGGGGAACACAGGGAATGAACTATGGCTACACCTTC,CASRGTQGMNYGYTF
12,.,TRBV19,TRBJ1-2,many,TGTGCCAGTAGTCGTGGTGACTATGGCTACACCTTC,CASSRGDYGYTF
16,.,TRBV6-1,TRBJ1-4,many,TGTGCCAGCAGTGACGAATACCGGGACGTGAATGAAAAACTGTTTTTT,CASSDEYRDVNEKLFF
13,TRBD1,TRBV3-1,TRBJ1-6,many,TGTGCCAGCAGCCAGGACAGGGGCACACCCCTCCACTTT,CASSQDRGTPLHF
15,.,TRBV20-1,TRBJ1-2,.,TGCAGTGCTAGAGAGGGGGGCAGGCCGGTGGAGGGCTACACCTTC,CSAREGGRPVEGYTF
14,.,TRBV7-9,TRBJ1-3,many,TGTGCCAGCAACCCGACTGGCTCTGGAAACACCATATATTTT,CASNPTGSGNTIYF
16,TRBD2,TRBV11-2,TRBJ2-3,many,TGTGCCAGCAGTCCTAAGTGGGGGGGGATCACAGATACGCAGTATTTT,CASSPKWGGITDTQYF
13,.,TRBV3-1,TRBJ2-3,many,TGTGCCAGCAGCCGCCAGGGTTACGATACGCAGTATTTT,CASSRQGYDTQYF
17,.,TRBV7-9,TRBJ2-3,many,TGTGCCAGCAGCTTATACCATTCCGGGGGGCCGACAGATACGCAGTATTTT,CASSLYHSGGPTDTQYF
18,TRBD2,TRBV6-1,TRBJ2-3,few,TGTGCCAGCAGCCACAAACCGGGACTAGCGGGAGGAACAGATACGCAGTATTTT,CASSHKPGLAGGTDTQYF
15,.,TRBV30,TRBJ2-3,many,TGTGCCTGGAGTCTACTGGCGGGCCTGGGGGATACGCAGTATTTT,CAWSLLAGLGDTQYF
12,.,TRBV7-9,TRBJ2-3,many,TGTGCCAGCAGCTTTTCGGTGGATACGCAGTATTTT,CASSFSVDTQYF
16,.,TRBV18,TRBJ2-7,many,TGTGCCAGCTCGCCTAGGACGGGGAGTCCCACGGACGAGCAGTACTTC,CASSPRTGSPTDEQYF
16,TRBD2,TRBV27,TRBJ2-7,many,TGTGCCAGCAGTTTCTCACTAGCGGGAGGGCCCTACGAGCAGTACTTC,CASSFSLAGGPYEQYF
14,.,TRBV18,TRBJ2-2,many,TGTGCCAGCTCTCCGACGGGGGCCACCGGGGAGCTGTTTTTT,CASSPTGATGELFF
14,.,TRBV11-2,TRBJ2-7,few,TGTGCCAGCAGCCCTATTCGGGCTCACTACGAGCAGTACTTC,CASSPIRAHYEQYF
16,TRBD1,TRBV28,TRBJ1-1,many,TGTGCCAGCAGTTTATTGGGGGACAGCGTGAACACTGAAGCTTTCTTT,CASSLLGDSVNTEAFF
18,TRBD2,TRBV6-5,TRBJ2-7,many,TGTGCCAGCAGTTACTCGAGGGCTAGCGGGGGTTTCTCCTACGAGCAGTACTTC,CASSYSRASGGFSYEQYF
17,.,TRBV19,TRBJ2-1,many,TGTGCCAGTAGTATAGACGGGGGCGGGTTATCCTACAATGAGCAGCTCTTC,CASSIDGGGLSYNEQLF
14,TRBD1,TRBV28,TRBJ1-5,few,TGTGCCAGCAGCACACAGGGGGGAAGACAGCCCCAGCATTTT,CASSTQGGRQPQHF